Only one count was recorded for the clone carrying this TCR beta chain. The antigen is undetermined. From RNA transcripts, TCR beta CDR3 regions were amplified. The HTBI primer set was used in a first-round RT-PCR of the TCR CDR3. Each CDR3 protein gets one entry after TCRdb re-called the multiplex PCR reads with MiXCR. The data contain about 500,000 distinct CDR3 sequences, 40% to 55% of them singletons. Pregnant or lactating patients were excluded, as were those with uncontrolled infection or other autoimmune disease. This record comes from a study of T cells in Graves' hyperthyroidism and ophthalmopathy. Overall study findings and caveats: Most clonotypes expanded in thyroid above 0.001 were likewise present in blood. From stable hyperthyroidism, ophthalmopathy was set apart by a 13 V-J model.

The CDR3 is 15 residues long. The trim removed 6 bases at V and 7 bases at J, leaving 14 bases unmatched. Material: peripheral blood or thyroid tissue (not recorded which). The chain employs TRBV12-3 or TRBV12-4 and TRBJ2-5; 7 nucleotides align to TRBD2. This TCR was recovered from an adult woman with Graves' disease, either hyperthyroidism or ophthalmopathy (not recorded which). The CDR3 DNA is TGTGCCAGCAGCCCGGCCCGGGGGGAGCAGGGGACCCAGTACTTC. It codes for CASSPARGEQGTQYF.